The clone carrying this T cell receptor (beta chain) showed up just a few times. This sample was included in a study of cytomegalovirus exposure and HLA in healthy donors. Germline V gene lookup returns CDR1 MNHEY and CDR2 SMNVEV (reference sequence). V was clipped by 1 base and J by 5 bases; unmatched bases: 16. The CDR3 loop spans 19 amino acids. The PCR contained 60 Vbeta and 13 Jbeta primers. Sequencing was performed with immunoSEQ multiplex PCR; in TCRdb, only in-frame clones are kept and a portion is missing. The repertoire holds over 50,000 clones, with roughly 90% as singletons. The rearrangement joins TRBV27 to TRBJ1-5, with 8 nucleotides matching TRBD1. Sequences were obtained from PBMCs. This sequence originates from a man between 25 and 39 years old in good health and CMV-seropositive. The CDR3 DNA reads TGTGCCAGCAGTTTATGGCCCCTCAGGGGGACAGGTGACGATCAGCCCCAGCATTTT. Translation: CASSLWPLRGTGDDQPQHF.